The 2 T cell receptor beta chains below come from one sample, sequenced in a study of shared clonotypes between healthy human individuals. Generated by immunoSEQ multiplex PCR, the TCRdb table keeps only in-frame clones and is missing some. Among hundreds of thousands of clones listed, 74% were seen once. Sequencing input: memory CD4+ T cells sorted from blood. Described subset: CD45RA-negative fraction. These receptors originate from a woman in her twenties or thirties in good health.

J is TRBJ2-7 and V is TRBV6-6; TRBD2 is a possible D gene (7 bases). The V end lost 5 bases, the J end lost 4 bases, and 21 bases lay between the germline ends. CDR3 length: 16 residues. From germline, CDR1 is MNHNY and CDR2 SVGAGI (reference sequence). The CDR3, as DNA: TGTGCCAGCAGTACAGGGTCGGGCGGGAGATGGTACGAGCAGTACTTC. Protein product: CASSTGSGGRWYEQYF.

The chain links TRBV19 to TRBJ1-3; a possible D gene is TRBD1 (6 bases). The germline CDR1 and CDR2 sequences are LNHDA and SQIVND (reference sequence). The ends were cut back, 3 bases at V and 0 bases at J, with 15 bases in the middle. CDR3 size: 17 residues. DNA of the CDR3: TGTGCCAGTAGTATCTTGGGGACACCGCTCTCTGGAAACACCATATATTTT. As protein: CASSILGTPLSGNTIYF.